This TCR beta chain is from a study of blood T cells in healthy people across ages (dated by TCRdb to the mid-2010s). For the study in its entirety: In model experiments, template switching captured about one uniquely barcoded TCR beta cDNA molecule for every two T cells. The study measured age-related changes in TCR beta repertoire diversity using deep sequencing normalized with unique cDNA molecular identifiers. For two donors (one aged 18 to 29 and one aged 80 or older), the study analyzed two additional independent replicas of 1 million unique cDNA reads from the same blood draw. The donors were split into four age groups: young (average 16 years), middle-aged (39), aged (more than 60) and long-lived (under 85). Summary of the overall study and its limitations: The CMV infection status of donors was not known, potentially confounding age-related changes in expanded clonotypes. The percentage of naive T cells measured by flow cytometry correlated strongly with observed TCR beta diversity. Estimates of total diversity from one million sequenced T cells were regarded as lower bounds and underestimates. Bulk unsorted PBMC profiling prevented conclusive comparison of naive and antigen-experienced compartments. Observed TCR beta diversity per million T cells fell roughly linearly with age, and a significant reduction was already apparent by age approximately 41. The long-lived group showed more naive CD4+ T cells, fewer expanded clones and increased TCR diversity than the aged group, suggesting age selection.

About this clonotype: This clone's antigen is unknown. A junction end diverges from the germline sequence, so it may reflect a read error.

Systemically healthy Caucasian individuals from Russia, roughly 40 in total and aged about 6 to 100 years, were included as donors. Each donor gave about 9.2 milliliters of peripheral blood, drawn into EDTA-treated Vacutainer tubes. Ficoll-Paque density-gradient centrifugation was used to isolate PBMCs, with at least 6 million obtained per sample. Total RNA, at least 6 micrograms per sample, was extracted from PBMCs with Trizol reagent. The percentages of naive CD45RAhigh/CD27high T cells were determined by flow cytometry on a PBMC aliquot from every donor. The library relied on 5' RACE. These reads were obtained on an Illumina HiSeq 2500. A second roughly 6 to 12 cycle PCR used a sample-barcoded 5' primer and a J-beta primer mix. A template-switch 5' adaptor carrying 12 random nucleotides introduced a unique molecular identifier onto each TCR beta cDNA molecule. At least 2.5 million CDR3-containing paired-end reads were obtained from each sample. First-strand cDNA was synthesized from all RNA with the Mint cDNA synthesis kit, primed by a TRBC-specific oligonucleotide. Following uracil-DNA glycosylase treatment, a first 18-cycle PCR with universal primers M1SS and BC2_uni_R was performed on all cDNA. For the original study's pipeline: For normalization, 1 million high-quality reads were randomly selected from each sample, with every read carrying a distinct molecular identifier. Instead of being binned into consensus sequences, reads with shared molecular identifiers were discarded. MiTCR, run with a Q25 quality threshold and the strictest error-elimination algorithm, handled CDR3 identification, clonotype clustering and error correction. A nonparametric unseen species model with Euler transformation was used to estimate lower-bound total TCR beta diversity. Starting from the raw public reads, TCRdb applied fastp trimming at Q25, assembled clones with MiXCR and retained in-frame beta chains. Entries are consolidated by CDR3 protein sequence, retaining the most common genes and DNA. TCRdb, not the authors, supplied the V and J calls. Recorded for this sample are more than 750,000 distinct CDR3 sequences; under 35% of them occurred a single time. 10% to 13% of the sample goes to the ten largest clones.

These records were also assigned to another study, of T cells of mothers and their children. Taken from the second paper: Nine systemically healthy Caucasian individuals, comprising three mothers and their six children, were included as donors. cDNA synthesis consumed the entire amount of extracted RNA, loaded at 1.5 ug RNA in each 15 ul reaction. Sample barcodes and 2-4 random nucleotides were added via the M1S primer in the second PCR. Over 8.5 million TCR beta CDR3 reads were obtained for each mother, and 3 million to 3.5 million reads were obtained for each child. TCR recombination output is similarly shaped by thymic selection in related and unrelated pairs, with a minor effect exerted by inherited differences. Normalized repertoire overlap was always slightly but never significantly higher in related than unrelated mother-child pairs. No persistent microchimeric T cell clones were detected, at a sensitivity of roughly 99 clones per million clonotypes. Deep NGS was used in the study to compare the TCR beta repertoires of mothers and children and to look for features that separate related mother-child pairs from unrelated individuals. On average, the children were around 11 +/- 4 years old, while the mothers were around 40 +/- 4 years old. Libraries were sequenced on Illumina HiSeq 2000 with 100+100 nt paired-end reads after adapter ligation with NEBNext reagents. To prevent cross-contamination, the mother and child libraries were prepared one month apart and sequenced in separate runs. For each donor, somewhere between about 450,000 and 2,000,000 distinct TCR beta clonotypes were identified. Naive TCR beta clonotypes were estimated from low-frequency clonotypes matched to each donor's FACS-determined naive share, without sorting.

The receptor was isolated from a woman between 40 and 50 years old in good health. The sample taken for sequencing was blood.

CDR3 reads: CANSLSGARAFF. The sequenced DNA is TGTGCCAACAGTTTATCCGGGGCCCGAGCTTTCTTT. Rearrangement joined TRBV27 to TRBJ1-1; the D region possibly corresponds to TRBD1 (5 bases align). The germline V gene encodes CDR1 MNHEY and CDR2 SMNVEV (reference sequence). The CDR3 runs 12 residues from the cysteine to the phenylalanine. Only the CDR3 DNA is retained, 36 bases long and in frame from the first base.